This TCR beta chain is drawn from a study of T cell responses to AZD1222 COVID-19 vaccine. In its sample, this clone was seen a few times. Measured with immunoSEQ multiplex PCR; TCRdb has only the in-frame clones, and not every one. The table records about 90,000 clones, 80% to 90% of them present only once. This TCR came from an adult in good health. The sample was peripheral blood, taken on day 0 of AZD1222 vaccination.

CDR3 in amino acids: CASTPGGAGDTEAFF. As DNA, the CDR3 is TGTGCCAGTACCCCAGGGGGCGCGGGAGACACTGAAGCTTTCTTT. The chain carries TRBV19 and TRBJ1-1; TRBD1 agrees at 8 bases. After removal of 7 bases from V and 3 bases from J, the junction contained 10 bases not matched to a gene. CDR3 length: 15 residues. Germline V CDR1 and CDR2: LNHDA, SQIVND (reference sequence).